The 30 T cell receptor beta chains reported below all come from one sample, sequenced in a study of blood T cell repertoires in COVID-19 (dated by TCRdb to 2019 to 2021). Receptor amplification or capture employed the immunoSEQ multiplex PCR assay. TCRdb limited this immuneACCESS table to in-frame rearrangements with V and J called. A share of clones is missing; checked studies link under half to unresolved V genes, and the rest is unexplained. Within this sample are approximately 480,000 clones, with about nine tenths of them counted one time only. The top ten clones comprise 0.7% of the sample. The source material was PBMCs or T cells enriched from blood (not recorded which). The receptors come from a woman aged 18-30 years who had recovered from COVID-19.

CDR3 loop: CASSYGQGAHNSPLHF. The CDR3 region has the DNA TGTGCCAGCAGCTACGGACAGGGGGCGCATAATTCACCCCTCCACTTT. V is TRBV5-6 and J is TRBJ1-6; 11 positions match TRBD1. This CDR3 has 16 residues. Germline-derived CDR1 and CDR2 are SGHDT and YYEEEE. V lost 3 bases, J lost 5 bases, and 4 bases stayed unmatched.

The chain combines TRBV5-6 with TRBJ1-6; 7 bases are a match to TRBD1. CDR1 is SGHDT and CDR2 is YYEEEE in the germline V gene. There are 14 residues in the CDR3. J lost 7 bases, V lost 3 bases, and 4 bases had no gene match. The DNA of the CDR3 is TGTGCCAGCAGCTCGGGACAGCTCAATTCACCCCTCCACTTT. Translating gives CASSSGQLNSPLHF.

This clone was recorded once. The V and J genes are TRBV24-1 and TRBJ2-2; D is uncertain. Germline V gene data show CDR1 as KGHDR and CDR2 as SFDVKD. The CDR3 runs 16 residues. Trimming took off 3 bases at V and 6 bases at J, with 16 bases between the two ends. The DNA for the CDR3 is TGTGCCACCAGTGATATTCAGGCAAGAAGCTCCGGGGAGCTGTTTTTT. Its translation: CATSDIQARSSGELFF.

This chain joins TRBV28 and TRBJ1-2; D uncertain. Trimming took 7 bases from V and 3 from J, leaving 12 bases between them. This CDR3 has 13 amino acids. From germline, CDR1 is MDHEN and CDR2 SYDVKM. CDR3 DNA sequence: TGTGCCAGCACAGACACTAGAGACTATGGCTACACCTTC. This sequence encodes CASTDTRDYGYTF.

The CDR3 region has the DNA TGTGCCAGTACCGGGACTAGCTCTGGTGAGCAGTTCTTC. Translated: CASTGTSSGEQFF. The chain is built from TRBV6-5 and TRBJ2-1, with 9 bases lining up with TRBD2. Germline values: CDR1 MNHEY, CDR2 SVGAGI. The junction had 9 bases not matched to a gene; V was cut back by 9 bases and J by 9 bases. CDR3 size: 13 residues.

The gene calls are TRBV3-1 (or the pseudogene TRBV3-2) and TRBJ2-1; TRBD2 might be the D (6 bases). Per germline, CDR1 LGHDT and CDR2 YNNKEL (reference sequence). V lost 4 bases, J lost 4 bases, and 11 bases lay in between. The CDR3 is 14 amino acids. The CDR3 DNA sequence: TGTGCCAGCAGCCCACGGGGGAGGTACAATGAGCAGTTCTTC. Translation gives CASSPRGRYNEQFF.

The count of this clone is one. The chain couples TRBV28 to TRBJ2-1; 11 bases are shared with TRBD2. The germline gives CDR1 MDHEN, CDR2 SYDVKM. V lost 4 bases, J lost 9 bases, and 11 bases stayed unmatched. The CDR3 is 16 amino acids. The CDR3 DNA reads TGTGCCAGCAGTTCCGGGGTAGCGGGGGGGCTGGCTGAGCAGTTCTTC. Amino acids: CASSSGVAGGLAEQFF.

CDR3 protein: CASSIPAGGNEQFF. Written as DNA, the CDR3 is TGTGCCAGTAGTATCCCTGCAGGGGGAAATGAGCAGTTCTTC. The genes are TRBV19 and TRBJ2-1; 7 bases agree with TRBD1. V lost 3 bases to trimming and J lost 7 bases; unmatched junction nucleotides: 6. The length of the CDR3 is 14 residues. The V gene's germline CDR1 is LNHDA and CDR2 SQIVND (reference sequence).

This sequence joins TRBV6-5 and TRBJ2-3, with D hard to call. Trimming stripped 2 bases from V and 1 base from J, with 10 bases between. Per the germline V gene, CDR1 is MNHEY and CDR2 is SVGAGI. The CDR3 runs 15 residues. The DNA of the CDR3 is TGTGCCAGCAGTTACGAGGCCAGCGGCACAGATACGCAGTATTTT. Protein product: CASSYEASGTDTQYF.

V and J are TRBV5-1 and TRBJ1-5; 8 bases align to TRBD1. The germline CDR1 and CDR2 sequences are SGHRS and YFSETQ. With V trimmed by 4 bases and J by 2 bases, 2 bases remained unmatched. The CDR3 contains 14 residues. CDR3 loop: CASSVQGGNQPQHF. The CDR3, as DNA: TGCGCCAGCAGCGTACAGGGGGGCAATCAGCCCCAGCATTTT.

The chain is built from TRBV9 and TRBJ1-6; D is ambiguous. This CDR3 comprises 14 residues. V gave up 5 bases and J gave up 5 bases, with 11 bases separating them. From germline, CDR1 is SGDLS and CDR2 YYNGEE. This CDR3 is CASSPTANNSPLHF. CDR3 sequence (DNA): TGTGCCAGCAGTCCAACAGCAAATAATTCACCCCTCCACTTT.

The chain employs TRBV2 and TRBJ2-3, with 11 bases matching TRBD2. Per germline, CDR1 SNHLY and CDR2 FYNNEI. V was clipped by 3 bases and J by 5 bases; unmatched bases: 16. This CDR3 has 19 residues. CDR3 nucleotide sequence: TGTGCCAGCAGTGACTCGGCATCAGGACTAGCGGGTCCAAGAGATACGCAGTATTTT. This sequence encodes CASSDSASGLAGPRDTQYF.

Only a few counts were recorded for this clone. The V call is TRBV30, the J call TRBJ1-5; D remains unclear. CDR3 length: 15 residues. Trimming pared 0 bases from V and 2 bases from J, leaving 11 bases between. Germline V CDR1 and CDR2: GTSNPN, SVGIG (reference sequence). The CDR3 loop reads CAWSVNLGGNQPQHF. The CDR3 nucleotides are TGTGCCTGGAGTGTAAACCTGGGCGGCAATCAGCCCCAGCATTTT.

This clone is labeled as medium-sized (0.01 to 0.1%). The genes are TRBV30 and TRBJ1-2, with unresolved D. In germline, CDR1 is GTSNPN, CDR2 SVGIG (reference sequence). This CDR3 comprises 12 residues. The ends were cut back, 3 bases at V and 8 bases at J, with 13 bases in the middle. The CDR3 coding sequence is TGTGCCTGGAGAACCTCCTCCCAGGGCTACACCTTC. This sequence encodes CAWRTSSQGYTF. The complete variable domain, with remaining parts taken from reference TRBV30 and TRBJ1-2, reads SQTIHQWPATLVQPVGSPLSLECTVEGTSNPNLYWYRQAAGRGLQLLFYSVGIGQISSEVPQNLSASRPQDRQFILSSKKLLLSDSGFYLCAWRTSSQGYTFGSGTRLTVV.

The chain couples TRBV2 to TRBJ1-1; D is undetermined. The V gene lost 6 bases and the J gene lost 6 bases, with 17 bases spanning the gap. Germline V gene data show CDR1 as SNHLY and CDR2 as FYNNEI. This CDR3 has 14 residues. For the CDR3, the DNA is TGTGCCAGCAGCTCTCCGGACTCACGGGCTGAAGCTTTCTTT. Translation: CASSSPDSRAEAFF. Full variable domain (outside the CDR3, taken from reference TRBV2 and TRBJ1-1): EPEVTQTPSHQVTQMGQEVILRCVPISNHLYFYWYRQILGQKVEFLVSFYNNEISEKSEIFDDQFSVERPDGSNFTLKIRSTKLEDSAMYFCASSSPDSRAEAFFGQGTRLTVV.

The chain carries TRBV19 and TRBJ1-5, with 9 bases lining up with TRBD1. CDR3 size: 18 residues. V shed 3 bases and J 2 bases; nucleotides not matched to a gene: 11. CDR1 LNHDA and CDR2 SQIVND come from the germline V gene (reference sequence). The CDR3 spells CASSMSGTGSLRNQPQHF. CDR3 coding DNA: TGTGCCAGTAGTATGTCGGGGACAGGGTCTTTACGCAATCAGCCCCAGCATTTT.

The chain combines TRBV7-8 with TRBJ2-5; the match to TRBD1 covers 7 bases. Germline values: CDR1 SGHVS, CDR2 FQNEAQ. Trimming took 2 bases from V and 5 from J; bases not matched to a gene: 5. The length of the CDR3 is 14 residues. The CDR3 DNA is TGTGCCAGCAGCTTAACAGACAGGGACGAGACCCAGTACTTC. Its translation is CASSLTDRDETQYF.

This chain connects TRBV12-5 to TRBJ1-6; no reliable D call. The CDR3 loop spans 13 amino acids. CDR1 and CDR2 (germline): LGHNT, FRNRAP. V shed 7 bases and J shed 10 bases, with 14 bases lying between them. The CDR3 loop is CASARTIYSPLHF. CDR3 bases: TGTGCTAGTGCACGGACTATCTACTCACCCCTCCACTTT.

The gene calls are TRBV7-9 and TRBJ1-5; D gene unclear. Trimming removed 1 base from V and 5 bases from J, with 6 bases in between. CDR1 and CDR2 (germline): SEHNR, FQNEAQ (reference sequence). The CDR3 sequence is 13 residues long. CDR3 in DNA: TGTGCCAGCAGCTTAGGTGAGGATCAGCCCCAGCATTTT. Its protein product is CASSLGEDQPQHF.

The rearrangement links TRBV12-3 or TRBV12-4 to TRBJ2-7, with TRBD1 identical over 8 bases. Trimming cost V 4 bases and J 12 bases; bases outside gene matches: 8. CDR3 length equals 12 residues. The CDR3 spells CASSSQGAQPYF. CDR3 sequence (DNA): TGTGCCAGCAGTTCGCAGGGGGCCCAGCCGTACTTC.

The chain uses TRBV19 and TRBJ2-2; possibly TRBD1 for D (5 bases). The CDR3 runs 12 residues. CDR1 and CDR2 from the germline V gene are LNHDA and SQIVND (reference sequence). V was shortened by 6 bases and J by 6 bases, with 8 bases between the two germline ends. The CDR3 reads CASRSGPGELFF. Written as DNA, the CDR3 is TGTGCCAGTAGATCAGGGCCCGGGGAGCTGTTTTTT.

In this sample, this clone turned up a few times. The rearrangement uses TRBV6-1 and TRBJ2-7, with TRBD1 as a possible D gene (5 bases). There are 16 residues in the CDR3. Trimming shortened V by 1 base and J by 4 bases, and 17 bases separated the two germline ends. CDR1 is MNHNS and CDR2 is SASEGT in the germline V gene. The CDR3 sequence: CASSEEGREAIYEQYF. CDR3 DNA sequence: TGTGCCAGCAGTGAAGAGGGCAGGGAAGCGATTTACGAGCAGTACTTC.

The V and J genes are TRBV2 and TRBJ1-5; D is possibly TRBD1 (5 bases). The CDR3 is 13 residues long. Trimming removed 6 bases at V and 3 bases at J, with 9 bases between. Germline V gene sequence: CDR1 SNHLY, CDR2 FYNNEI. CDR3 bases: TGTGCCAGCAGGCGACAGAACAATCAGCCCCAGCATTTT. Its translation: CASRRQNNQPQHF. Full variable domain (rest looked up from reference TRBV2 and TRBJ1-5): EPEVTQTPSHQVTQMGQEVILRCVPISNHLYFYWYRQILGQKVEFLVSFYNNEISEKSEIFDDQFSVERPDGSNFTLKIRSTKLEDSAMYFCASRRQNNQPQHFGDGTRLSIL.

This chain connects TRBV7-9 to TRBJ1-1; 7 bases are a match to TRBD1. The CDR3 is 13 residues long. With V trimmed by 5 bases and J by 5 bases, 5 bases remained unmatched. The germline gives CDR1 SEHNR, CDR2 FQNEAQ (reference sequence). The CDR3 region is CASSVLQGTEAFF. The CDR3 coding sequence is TGTGCCAGCAGCGTGCTACAGGGGACTGAAGCTTTCTTT.

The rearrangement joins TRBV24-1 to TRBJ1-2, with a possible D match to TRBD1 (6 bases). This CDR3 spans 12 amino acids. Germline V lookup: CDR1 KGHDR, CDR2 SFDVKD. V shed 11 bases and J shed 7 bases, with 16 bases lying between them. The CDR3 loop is CASTKGVIGYTF. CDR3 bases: TGTGCCAGTACAAAGGGGGTAATTGGCTACACCTTC.

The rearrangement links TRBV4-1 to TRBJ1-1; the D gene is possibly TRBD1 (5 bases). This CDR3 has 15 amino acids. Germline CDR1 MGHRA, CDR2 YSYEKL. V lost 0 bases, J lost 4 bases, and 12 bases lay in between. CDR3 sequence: CASSQEGGISTEAFF. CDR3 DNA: TGCGCCAGCAGCCAAGAGGGGGGTATTTCCACTGAAGCTTTCTTT.

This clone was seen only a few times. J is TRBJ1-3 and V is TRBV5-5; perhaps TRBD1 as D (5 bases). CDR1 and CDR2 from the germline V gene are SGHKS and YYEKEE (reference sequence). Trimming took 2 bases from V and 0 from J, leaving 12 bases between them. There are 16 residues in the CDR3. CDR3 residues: CASSLGTPISGNTIYF. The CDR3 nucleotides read TGTGCCAGCAGCTTAGGGACTCCAATCTCTGGAAACACCATATATTTT.

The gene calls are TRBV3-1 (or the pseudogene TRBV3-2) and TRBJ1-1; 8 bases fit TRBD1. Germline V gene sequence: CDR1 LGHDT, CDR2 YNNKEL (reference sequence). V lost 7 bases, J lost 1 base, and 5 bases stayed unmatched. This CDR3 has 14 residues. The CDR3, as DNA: TGTGCCAGCACCGAGACAGGGGCGAACACTGAAGCTTTCTTT. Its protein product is CASTETGANTEAFF.

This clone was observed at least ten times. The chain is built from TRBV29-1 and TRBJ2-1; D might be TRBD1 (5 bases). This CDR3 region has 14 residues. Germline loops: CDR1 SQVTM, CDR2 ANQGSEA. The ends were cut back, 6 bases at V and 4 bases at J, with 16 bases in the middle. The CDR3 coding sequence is TGCAGCGTACTCAACAGGTTTCTATACAATGAGCAGTTCTTC. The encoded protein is CSVLNRFLYNEQFF.

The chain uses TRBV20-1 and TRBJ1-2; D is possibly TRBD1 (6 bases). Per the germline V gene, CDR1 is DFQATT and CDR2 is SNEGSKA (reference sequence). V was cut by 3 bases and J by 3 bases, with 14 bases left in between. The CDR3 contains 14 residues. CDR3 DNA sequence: TGCAGTGCTAGTTTCCCGGACAGTTACTATGGCTACACCTTC. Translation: CSASFPDSYYGYTF.